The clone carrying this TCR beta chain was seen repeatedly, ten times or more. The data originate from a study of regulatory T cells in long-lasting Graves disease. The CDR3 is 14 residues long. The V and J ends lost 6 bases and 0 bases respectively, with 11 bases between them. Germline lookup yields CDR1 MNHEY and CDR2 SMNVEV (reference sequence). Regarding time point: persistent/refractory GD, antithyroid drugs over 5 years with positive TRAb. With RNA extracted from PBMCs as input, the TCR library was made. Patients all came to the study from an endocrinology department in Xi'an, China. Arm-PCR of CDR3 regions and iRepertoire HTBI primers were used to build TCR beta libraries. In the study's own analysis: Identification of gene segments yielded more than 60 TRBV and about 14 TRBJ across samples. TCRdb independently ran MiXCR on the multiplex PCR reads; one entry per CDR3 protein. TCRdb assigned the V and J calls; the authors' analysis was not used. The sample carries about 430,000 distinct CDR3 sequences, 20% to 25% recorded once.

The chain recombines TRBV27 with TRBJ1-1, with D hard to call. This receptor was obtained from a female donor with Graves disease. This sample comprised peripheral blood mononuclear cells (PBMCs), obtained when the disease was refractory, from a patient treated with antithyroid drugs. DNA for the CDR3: TGTGCCAGCAGACCACAGTTGATGAACACTGAAGCTTTCTTT. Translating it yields CASRPQLMNTEAFF.